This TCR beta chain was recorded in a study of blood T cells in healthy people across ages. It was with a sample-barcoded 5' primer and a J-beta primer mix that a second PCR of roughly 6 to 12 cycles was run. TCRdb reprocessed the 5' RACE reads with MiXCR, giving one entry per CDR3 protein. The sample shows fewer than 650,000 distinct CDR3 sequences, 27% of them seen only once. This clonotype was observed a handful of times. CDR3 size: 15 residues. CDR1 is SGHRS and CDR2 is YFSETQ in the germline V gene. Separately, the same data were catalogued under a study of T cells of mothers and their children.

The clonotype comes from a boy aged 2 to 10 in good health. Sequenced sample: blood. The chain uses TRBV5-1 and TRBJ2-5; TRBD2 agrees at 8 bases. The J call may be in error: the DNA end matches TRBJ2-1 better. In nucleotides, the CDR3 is TGCGCCAGCAGGACTACTAGCGGTCCTTCCAATGAGCAGTTCTTC. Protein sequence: CASRTTSGPSNEQFF.